A single T cell receptor (beta chain) is shown here with its context. The germline V gene encodes CDR1 SGHRS and CDR2 YFSETQ. V dropped 0 bases and J dropped 9; count of bases not matched to a gene: 2. The CDR3 contains 13 residues. This specimen belongs to a study of blood T cells in healthy people across ages. Study as a whole: In model experiments, template switching was able to capture about one barcoded beta molecule for every two T cells that were present.

Donors were systemically healthy Caucasian individuals from Russia aged roughly 6 to 90 years. They isolated at least 6 million PBMCs from each sample. Sample-barcoded 5' priming and a J-beta primer mix drove a second PCR of 7 to 11 cycles. CDR3-containing paired-end reads numbering at least 2.5 million came from each sample. TCRdb redid the calling of the 5' RACE reads with MiXCR, one entry per CDR3 protein. The table shows 800,000 to 1,000,000 distinct CDR3 sequences, with about 48% occurring only once. V and J are TRBV5-1 and TRBJ2-3; TRBD2 aligns across 9 bases. Material: blood. This receptor was identified in a man aged 30 to 39 in good health. CDR3 DNA: TGCGCCAGCAGCTTGGAGCGGGGGGCAACGCAGTATTTT. This codes for CASSLERGATQYF.